Shown below are 23 T cell receptor beta chains from a single sample sequenced in a study of metastatic and nonmetastatic thyroid tumors. Among the patients, none had received any treatment before thyroid surgery. TCRdb ran MiXCR on the PCR reads. The sample holds around 20,000 clones, less than 20% seen once. Sequencing used blood. Receptors were obtained from a female donor with papillary thyroid cancer or a benign thyroid nodule (not recorded which). Some clones in this sample may be carry-over from other donors' samples.

This clone was observed a handful of times. A junction end diverges from the germline sequence, so it may reflect a read error. The V gene is TRBV12-3 or TRBV12-4, the J gene TRBJ1-1; D may be TRBD1 (6 bases). This CDR3 has 13 residues. CDR3 sequence: CAISLGGSTGAFF. DNA of the CDR3: TGTGCCATCAGTTTAGGGGGGAGCACTGGAGCTTTCTTT.

As concerns this clone: Given a much more abundant clone one base away, this may be a read error. Different DNA sequences within this sample yield the same CDR3. The chain joins TRBV13 to TRBJ2-7, with D perhaps matching TRBD1 (6 bases). This CDR3 is built from 13 residues. Looked up from germline, CDR1 is PRHDT and CDR2 is FYEKMQ (reference sequence). Here the CDR3 DNA reads TGCGCCAGCAGCCAGGGGCGAACCTACGAGCAGTACTTC. This gives the protein CASSQGRTYEQYF.

The chain recombines TRBV18 with TRBJ1-2; TRBD1 matches 8 bases. The ends lost 3 bases at V and 2 bases at J; junction bases unmatched: 2. The CDR3 consists of 14 residues. Germline CDR1 reads KGHSH; CDR2 reads LQKENI. DNA of the CDR3: TGTGCCAGCTCACCGCAGGGGGCGAACTATGGCTACACCTTC. Translation: CASSPQGANYGYTF. The full variable domain, its missing parts supplied by reference TRBV18 and TRBJ1-2, is NAGVMQNPRHLVRRRGQEARLRCSPMKGHSHVYWYRQLPEEGLKFMVYLQKENIIDESGMPKERFSAEFPKEGPSILRIQQVVRGDSAAYFCASSPQGANYGYTFGSGTRLTVV.

This clone was seen at least ten times. The rearrangement joins TRBV9 to TRBJ2-5, with a tentative D call TRBD1 (6 bases). The CDR3 sequence is 15 residues long. Germline-derived CDR1 and CDR2 are SGDLS and YYNGEE. V was shortened by 4 bases and J by 5 bases, with 18 bases between the two germline ends. CDR3 residues: CASSIRQDSFETQYF. The CDR3 DNA follows: TGTGCCAGCAGCATCAGACAGGATTCGTTTGAGACCCAGTACTTC.

This clone was counted many times. Other DNA variants within this sample encode the same CDR3. This chain uses TRBV13 with TRBJ1-1; 7 bases align to TRBD1. J gave up 11 bases and V 5 bases, and 14 bases lay outside the gene matches. Germline lookup yields CDR1 PRHDT and CDR2 FYEKMQ (reference sequence). The CDR3 covers 14 residues. The CDR3 reads CASSLRDRRQAAFF. CDR3 sequence (DNA): TGTGCCAGCAGCCTCCGGGACAGAAGACAGGCGGCTTTCTTT.

This clone showed up many times. V is TRBV20-1 and J is TRBJ2-4; 7 bases map to TRBD1. The CDR3 consists of 13 residues. Losses at the gene ends were 3 bases for V and 8 bases for J; bases not matched to a gene: 7. Germline values: CDR1 DFQATT, CDR2 SNEGSKA (reference sequence). The CDR3 spells CSASFQGDDIQYF. In DNA, the CDR3 is TGCAGTGCTAGCTTTCAGGGGGACGACATTCAGTACTTC.

This clone was seen many times. The V and J genes are TRBV20-1 and TRBJ2-1, with TRBD1 as a possible D gene (6 bases). Germline loops: CDR1 DFQATT, CDR2 SNEGSKA (reference sequence). Between the trimmed V and J ends, which lost 3 bases and 8 bases, there was a span of 20 bases. The CDR3 contains 15 residues. This chain's CDR3 is CSARRELSKGDEQFF. The CDR3 bases are TGCAGTGCTAGGAGGGAGCTATCTAAGGGGGATGAGCAGTTCTTC.

This clone occurred many times. The rearrangement links TRBV2 to TRBJ1-4; 8 bases fit TRBD1. Germline CDR1 SNHLY, CDR2 FYNNEI. V lost 8 bases and J lost 5; bases outside the gene matches: 7. CDR3 length: 14 residues. The CDR3 reads CASAAGTGNEKLFF. CDR3 nucleotides: TGTGCCAGCGCAGCCGGGACAGGAAATGAAAAACTGTTTTTT.

Of note for this clone: This clone may be a read error of a much larger clone one base away. Within the sample, other DNA sequences also encode this same CDR3. The gene calls are TRBV5-4 and TRBJ2-5; weak D call: TRBD1 (7 bases). The CDR3 covers 15 residues. Germline loops: CDR1 SGHNT, CDR2 YYREEE (reference sequence). DNA for the CDR3: TGTGCAAGCAGGCGGGACAGAGGGGGCCAAGAGACCCAGTACTTC. This gives the protein CASRRDRGGQETQYF.

The table lists this clone with many counts. The chain is built from TRBV7-6 and TRBJ2-1; D unclear. Germline V gene data show CDR1 as SGHVS and CDR2 as FNYEAQ. The CDR3 sequence is 15 residues long. V gave up 1 base and J gave up 6 bases, with 13 bases separating them. The CDR3: CASSLDPSAPNEQFF. The CDR3 coding sequence is TGTGCCAGCAGCTTAGATCCTAGTGCCCCCAATGAGCAGTTCTTC.

This chain connects TRBV7-8 to TRBJ2-7; 9 positions agree with TRBD2. The CDR3 runs to 15 residues. Germline V gene sequence: CDR1 SGHVS, CDR2 FQNEAQ. The J segment lost 2 bases and the V segment lost 2 bases, leaving 4 bases of the junction unmatched. CDR3 sequence reads: CASSLPSGVTYEQYF. The CDR3 nucleotides are TGTGCCAGCAGCTTACCTAGCGGGGTTACCTACGAGCAGTACTTC.

This clone was recorded at least ten times. The V gene is TRBV19, the J gene TRBJ2-2; D gene ambiguous. The CDR3 has 14 residues. The V and J ends lost 3 bases and 2 bases respectively, with 7 bases between them. Germline V gives CDR1 LNHDA, CDR2 SQIVND (reference sequence). The CDR3 sequence: CASSMNSNTGELFF. The CDR3 region has the DNA TGTGCCAGTAGTATGAACAGTAACACCGGGGAGCTGTTTTTT.

At least ten counts were recorded for this clone. The chain uses TRBV7-6 and TRBJ2-7; 16 bases align to TRBD2. After removal of 5 bases from V and 5 bases from J, the junction contained 12 bases not matched to a gene. Germline loops: CDR1 SGHVS, CDR2 FNYEAQ. This CDR3 contains 18 residues. CDR3 DNA: TGTGCCAGCAGCCCCCGACCGGGACTAGCGGGAGGGCCCGACGAGCAGTACTTC. This gives the protein CASSPRPGLAGGPDEQYF.

This clone was counted a single time. This chain uses TRBV13 with TRBJ1-4, with 9 bases identical to TRBD1. This CDR3 comprises 15 residues. Germline V gene sequence: CDR1 PRHDT, CDR2 FYEKMQ (reference sequence). Trimming removed 5 bases from V and 8 bases from J; junction bases left unmatched: 9. The CDR3 DNA is TGTGCCAGCAGCCACGGGACAGGGACATCGGAAAAACTGTTTTTT. Translation gives CASSHGTGTSEKLFF. Full variable domain (rest looked up from reference TRBV13 and TRBJ1-4): AAGVIQSPRHLIKEKRETATLKCYPIPRHDTVYWYQQGPGQDPQFLISFYEKMQSDKGSIPDRFSAQQFSDYHSELNMSSLELGDSALYFCASSHGTGTSEKLFFGSGTQLSVL.

This clone occurred many times. The CDR3 DNA is TGCGCCAGCAGCTTACTCCGGGACCCCAGCACAGATACGCAGTATTTT. Translating it yields CASSLLRDPSTDTQYF. V is TRBV5-1 and J is TRBJ2-3; D possibly uses TRBD1 or TRBD2 (5 bases each). CDR3 size: 16 residues. Germline V lookup: CDR1 SGHRS, CDR2 YFSETQ. V dropped 2 bases and J dropped 0 bases, with 13 bases sitting between them.

The chain combines TRBV20-1 with TRBJ2-2, with 7 positions matching TRBD2. Germline-derived CDR1 and CDR2 are DFQATT and SNEGSKA (reference sequence). J gave up 5 bases and V 7 bases, and 7 bases lay outside the gene matches. CDR3 length: 13 amino acids. CDR3 coding DNA: TGCAGTGTCATGCGGGAGTCAACCGGGGAGCTGTTTTTT. Protein: CSVMRESTGELFF.

This chain links TRBV4-2 with TRBJ2-1; D is perhaps TRBD1 (6 bases). The CDR3 consists of 15 residues. Germline lookup yields CDR1 LGHNA and CDR2 YNFKEQ. Trimming shortened V by 1 base and J by 8 bases, and 15 bases separated the two germline ends. CDR3: CASSQGQASWDEQFF. The CDR3 DNA reads TGTGCCAGCAGCCAAGGACAGGCGTCGTGGGATGAGCAGTTCTTC.

As for this clone: The junction departs from the called germline gene at one end, perhaps through a read error. The CDR3 DNA reads TGTGCAAGCAGCTTAGTAATCCGCCCTACAACGAACTATGTCTACACCTTC. Residues: CASSLVIRPTTNYVYTF. The V call is TRBV7-8, the J call TRBJ1-2; D is unresolved. CDR1 and CDR2 from the germline V gene are SGHVS and FQNEAQ. The CDR3 covers 17 residues.

This clone showed up many times. V and J are TRBV13 and TRBJ2-6, with no clear D. The germline CDR1 and CDR2 sequences are PRHDT and FYEKMQ (reference sequence). V was clipped by 3 bases and J by 0 bases, with 3 bases between them. The CDR3 sequence is 14 residues long. The CDR3 spells CASSFRSGANVLTF. The CDR3 nucleotides read TGTGCCAGCAGCTTTCGCTCTGGGGCCAACGTCCTGACTTTC.

By sample fraction, this clone is medium-sized. The chain recombines TRBV7-8 with TRBJ2-7, with TRBD2 identical over 9 bases. CDR3 size: 13 residues. Losses at the gene ends were 5 bases for V and 2 bases for J; bases not matched to a gene: 1. Per germline, CDR1 SGHVS and CDR2 FQNEAQ. CDR3 in amino acids: CASSRTSAYEQYF. The CDR3 coding sequence is TGTGCCAGCAGCCGGACTAGCGCCTACGAGCAGTACTTC.

For this clone: A read error may explain this, as a much larger clone is one base away. The sample contains more than one DNA sequence encoding this CDR3. The rearrangement links TRBV11-3 to TRBJ1-1; 10 bases are a match to TRBD1. Looked up from germline, CDR1 is SGHNT and CDR2 is YENEEA. The CDR3 has 14 amino acids. CDR3 in DNA: TGTGCCAGCAGCACTAGGGACAGGGGAACTGAAGCCTTCTTT. Amino acids: CASSTRDRGTEAFF.

At least ten counts were recorded for this clone. The CDR3 here is CASSRDREGDRYGYTF. In DNA form, the CDR3 reads TGTGCCAGTTCCCGGGACAGGGAGGGAGATCGGTATGGCTACACCTTC. The chain is built from TRBV18 and TRBJ1-2; 9 nucleotides match TRBD1. The germline CDR1 and CDR2 sequences are KGHSH and LQKENI. The CDR3 covers 16 residues. The trim removed 9 bases at V and 5 bases at J, leaving 16 bases unmatched.

This clone was seen ten or more times. V and J are TRBV5-4 and TRBJ2-1; weak D call: TRBD2 (6 bases). V dropped 0 bases and J dropped 0 bases, with 7 bases sitting between them. The CDR3 is 15 amino acids. CDR1 and CDR2 (germline): SGHNT, YYREEE (reference sequence). CDR3 nucleotides: TGTGCCAGCAGCTTGGGCGGGAACTCCTACAATGAGCAGTTCTTC. Encoded protein: CASSLGGNSYNEQFF.